This T cell receptor (beta chain) was sequenced for a study of shared clonotypes between healthy human individuals. The CDR3 runs 14 residues. Germline trimming cut 3 bases from V and 6 bases from J; bases unmatched to any gene: 4. The germline gives CDR1 SGHRS, CDR2 YFSETQ. TCRdb keeps only in-frame clones here, not all; method: immunoSEQ multiplex PCR. This sample has a few million clones; approximately 92% occur once, and the top ten carry more than 0.12%. This chain links TRBV5-1 with TRBJ2-4; 9 positions match TRBD1. The sample comprised naive CD4+ T cells sorted from blood. Stated subset: CD45RA+ positively selected. The clonotype originates from a young man in good health. The CDR3 spells CASSSMTGGNIQYF. The CDR3 bases are TGCGCCAGCAGCTCAATGACAGGGGGAAACATTCAGTACTTC. The full variable domain, rest sourced from reference TRBV5-1 and TRBJ2-4, is KAGVTQTPRYLIKTRGQQVTLSCSPISGHRSVSWYQQTPGQGLQFLFEYFSETQRNKGNFPGRFSGRQFSNSRSEMNVSTLELGDSALYLCASSSMTGGNIQYFGAGTRLSVL.